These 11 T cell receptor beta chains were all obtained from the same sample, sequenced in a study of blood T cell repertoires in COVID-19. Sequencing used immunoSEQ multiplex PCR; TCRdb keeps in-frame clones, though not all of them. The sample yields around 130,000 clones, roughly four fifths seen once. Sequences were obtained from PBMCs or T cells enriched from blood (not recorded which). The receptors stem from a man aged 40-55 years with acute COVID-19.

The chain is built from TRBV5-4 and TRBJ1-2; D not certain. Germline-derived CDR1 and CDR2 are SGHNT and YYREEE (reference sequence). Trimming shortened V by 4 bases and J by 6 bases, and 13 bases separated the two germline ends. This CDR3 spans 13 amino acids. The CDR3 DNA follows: TGTGCCAGCAGCCCGGAGAGAGGGCATGGCTACACCTTC. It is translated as CASSPERGHGYTF.

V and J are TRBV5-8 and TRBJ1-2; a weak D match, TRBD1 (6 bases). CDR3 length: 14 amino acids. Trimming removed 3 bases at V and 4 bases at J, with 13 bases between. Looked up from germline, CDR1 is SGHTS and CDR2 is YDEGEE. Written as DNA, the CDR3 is TGTGCCAGCAGCTCGTACAGGGAAGGCTATGGCTACACCTTC. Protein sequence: CASSSYREGYGYTF.

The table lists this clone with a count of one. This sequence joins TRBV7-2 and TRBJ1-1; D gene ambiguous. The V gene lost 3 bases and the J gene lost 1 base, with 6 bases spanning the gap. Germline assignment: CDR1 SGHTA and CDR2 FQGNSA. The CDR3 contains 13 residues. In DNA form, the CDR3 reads TGTGCCAGCAGCTTCCTCTCGAACACTGAAGCTTTCTTT. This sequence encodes CASSFLSNTEAFF.

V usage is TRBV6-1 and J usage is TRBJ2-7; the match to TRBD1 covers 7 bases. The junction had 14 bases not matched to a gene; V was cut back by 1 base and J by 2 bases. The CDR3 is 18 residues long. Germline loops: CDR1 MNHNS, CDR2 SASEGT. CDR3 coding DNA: TGTGCCAGCAGTGAAGAAAAGCTCAGGGTCAGGGGGACCTACGAGCAGTACTTC. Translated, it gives CASSEEKLRVRGTYEQYF.

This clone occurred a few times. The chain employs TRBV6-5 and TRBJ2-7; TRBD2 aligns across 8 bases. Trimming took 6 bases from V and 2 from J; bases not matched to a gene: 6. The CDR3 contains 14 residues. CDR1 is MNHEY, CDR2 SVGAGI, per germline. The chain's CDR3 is CASSRAGATYEQYF. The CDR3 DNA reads TGTGCCAGCAGCCGAGCGGGAGCAACCTACGAGCAGTACTTC.

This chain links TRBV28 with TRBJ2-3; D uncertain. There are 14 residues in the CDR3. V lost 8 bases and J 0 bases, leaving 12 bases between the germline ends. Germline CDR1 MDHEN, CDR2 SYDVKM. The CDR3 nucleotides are TGTGCCAGCCTCAAGCCCCCCAGCACAGATACGCAGTATTTT. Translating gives CASLKPPSTDTQYF.

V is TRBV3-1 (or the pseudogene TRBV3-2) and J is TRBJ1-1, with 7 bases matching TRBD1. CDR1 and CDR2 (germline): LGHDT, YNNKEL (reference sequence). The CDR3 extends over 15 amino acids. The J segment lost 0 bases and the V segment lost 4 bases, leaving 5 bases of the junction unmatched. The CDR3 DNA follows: TGTGCCAGCAGCCGAGAGGGACAGCTGAACACTGAAGCTTTCTTT. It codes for CASSREGQLNTEAFF.

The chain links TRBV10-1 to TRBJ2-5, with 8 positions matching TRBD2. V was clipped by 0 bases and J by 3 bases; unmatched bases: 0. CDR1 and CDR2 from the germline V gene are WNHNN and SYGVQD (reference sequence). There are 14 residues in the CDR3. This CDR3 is CASSESTSEETQYF. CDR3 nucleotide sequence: TGCGCCAGCAGTGAGTCGACTAGCGAAGAGACCCAGTACTTC.

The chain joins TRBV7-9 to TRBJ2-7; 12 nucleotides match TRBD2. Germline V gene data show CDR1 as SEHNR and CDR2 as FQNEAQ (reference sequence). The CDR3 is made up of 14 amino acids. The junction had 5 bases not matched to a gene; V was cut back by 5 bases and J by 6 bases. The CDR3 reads CASSPSGREGEQYF. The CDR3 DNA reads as TGTGCCAGCAGCCCTAGCGGGAGGGAAGGCGAGCAGTACTTC.

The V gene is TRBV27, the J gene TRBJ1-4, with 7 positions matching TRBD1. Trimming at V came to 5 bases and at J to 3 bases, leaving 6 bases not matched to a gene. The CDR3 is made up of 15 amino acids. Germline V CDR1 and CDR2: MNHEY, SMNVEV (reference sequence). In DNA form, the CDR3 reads TGTGCCAGCAGTGCTCCGGGACAGCCTAATGAAAAACTGTTTTTT. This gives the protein CASSAPGQPNEKLFF.

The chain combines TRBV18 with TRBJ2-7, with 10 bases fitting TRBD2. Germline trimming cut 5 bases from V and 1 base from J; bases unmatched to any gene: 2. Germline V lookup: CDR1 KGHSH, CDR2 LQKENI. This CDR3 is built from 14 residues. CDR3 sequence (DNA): TGTGCCAGCTCATCGACTAGCGGGTCCTACGAGCAGTACTTC. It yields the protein CASSSTSGSYEQYF.